Presented here are 27 T cell receptor beta chains from one specimen sequenced in a study of Ad26.COV2.S vaccination and SARS-CoV-2 variants (dated by TCRdb to the early 2020s). In light of the paper, this sample's treatment or condition label describes: some 20 received Ad26.COV2.S at low or high dose, single or two shots; a few received placebo; per-sample allocation not given. Repertoires of vaccine and placebo recipients were sequenced from samples collected on day 63 after the first injection. Libraries were built with the immunoSEQ multiplex PCR assay. TCRdb retrieved this table from immuneACCESS and kept in-frame rearrangements only. Not all clones are present; in checked studies, unresolved V genes account for under half, and no reason is known for the remainder. The sample table records about 350,000 clones; around 90% of these occur just once. 5.5% to 7% of the sample is taken by the ten largest.

Sequencing was performed on peripheral blood, taken in a trial of Ad26.COV2.S vaccine versus placebo. The source is a person between 18 and 60 years old who received the Ad26.COV2.S COVID-19 vaccine or a placebo.

V and J are TRBV14 and TRBJ2-5; D is possibly TRBD1 (6 bases). Germline V gene sequence: CDR1 SGHDN, CDR2 FVKESK. CDR3 length: 13 residues. V lost 5 bases to trimming and J lost 5 bases, with 12 bases between them. CDR3 coding DNA: TGTGCCAGCAGCAAACAGGGTCCGGAGACCCAGTACTTC. It is translated as CASSKQGPETQYF.

The chain is built from TRBV11-1 and TRBJ1-1; a weak D match, TRBD1 (6 bases). Germline values: CDR1 SGHAT, CDR2 FQDESV (reference sequence). The CDR3 extends over 15 amino acids. The V and J ends lost 1 base and 2 bases respectively, with 11 bases between them. Written as DNA, the CDR3 is TGTGCCAGCAGCTTAGTCAGGGGCGCAAACACTGAAGCTTTCTTT. Translating it yields CASSLVRGANTEAFF.

Of note for this clone: Other DNA sequences of this sample code for an identical CDR3. The genes are TRBV7-9 and TRBJ2-1, with a tentative D call TRBD2 (7 bases). This CDR3 contains 15 residues. Trimming removed 1 base from V and 4 bases from J, with 11 bases in between. Germline V gene sequence: CDR1 SEHNR, CDR2 FQNEAQ (reference sequence). The chain's CDR3 is CASSLEGGPYNEQFF. The CDR3 DNA is TGTGCCAGCAGCTTAGAGGGGGGGCCTTACAATGAGCAGTTCTTC.

This clone has a handful of counts. In the same sample, other DNA sequences code for this CDR3. V is TRBV11-2 and J is TRBJ2-3, with TRBD1 identical over 10 bases. Germline lookup yields CDR1 SGHAT and CDR2 FQNNGV. The CDR3 loop spans 14 amino acids. Losses at the gene ends were 5 bases for V and 3 bases for J; bases not matched to a gene: 2. The CDR3 nucleotides read TGTGCCAGCAGCCGGGACAGGGGAACAGATACGCAGTATTTT. This codes for CASSRDRGTDTQYF.

The chain employs TRBV15 and TRBJ2-1; TRBD1 might be the D (6 bases). V gave up 3 bases and J gave up 5 bases, with 14 bases separating them. Germline V gene lookup returns CDR1 LNHNV and CDR2 YYDKDF (reference sequence). This CDR3 is 15 amino acids long. The CDR3 region is CATSSMTGTNNEQFF. CDR3 DNA: TGTGCCACCAGCAGTATGACCGGGACAAACAATGAGCAGTTCTTC.

The chain couples TRBV5-1 to TRBJ1-3, with D perhaps TRBD1 (5 bases). CDR1 and CDR2 (germline): SGHRS, YFSETQ. This CDR3 region has 16 residues. V was trimmed by 4 bases and J by 0 bases, leaving 14 bases between them. CDR3 DNA: TGCGCCAGCAGCCGGGACGGTGACTACTCTGGAAACACCATATATTTT. This encodes CASSRDGDYSGNTIYF. The whole variable domain, remainder taken from reference TRBV5-1 and TRBJ1-3, is KAGVTQTPRYLIKTRGQQVTLSCSPISGHRSVSWYQQTPGQGLQFLFEYFSETQRNKGNFPGRFSGRQFSNSRSEMNVSTLELGDSALYLCASSRDGDYSGNTIYFGEGSWLTVV.

The CDR3 sequence is CAWSFRGLAGENYEQYF. The CDR3 DNA is TGTGCCTGGAGTTTTCGGGGACTAGCGGGAGAAAACTACGAGCAGTACTTC. The rearrangement joins TRBV30 to TRBJ2-7; 14 nucleotides line up with TRBD2. The CDR3 is 17 residues long. The V and J ends lost 2 bases and 3 bases, in that order; junction bases with no gene match: 9. Germline V gene data show CDR1 as GTSNPN and CDR2 as SVGIG (reference sequence). Supplemented by reference TRBV30 and TRBJ2-7, the full variable domain reads SQTIHQWPATLVQPVGSPLSLECTVEGTSNPNLYWYRQAAGRGLQLLFYSVGIGQISSEVPQNLSASRPQDRQFILSSKKLLLSDSGFYLCAWSFRGLAGENYEQYFGPGTRLTVT.

This rearrangement joins TRBV29-1 to TRBJ1-3; possible D gene TRBD1, 6 bases. The V gene lost 0 bases and the J gene lost 1 base, with 13 bases spanning the gap. CDR1 is SQVTM, CDR2 ANQGSEA, per germline. The CDR3 consists of 16 residues. In DNA, the CDR3 is TGCAGCGTTGAAGATCCGGACAGTTCATCTGGAAACACCATATATTTT. It translates to CSVEDPDSSSGNTIYF.

The chain has TRBV11-3 and TRBJ2-3, with 7 bases aligning to TRBD2. V dropped 1 base and J dropped 6; count of bases not matched to a gene: 4. The germline CDR1 and CDR2 sequences are SGHNT and YENEEA. The CDR3 consists of 14 residues. CDR3 sequence (DNA): TGTGCCAGCAGCTTAGGACTAGCATCCGATACGCAGTATTTT. Translation gives CASSLGLASDTQYF.

J is TRBJ2-7 and V is TRBV27, with 9 bases identical to TRBD2. This CDR3 has 18 residues. Losses at the gene ends were 5 bases for V and 3 bases for J; bases not matched to a gene: 17. The germline gives CDR1 MNHEY, CDR2 SMNVEV (reference sequence). The CDR3 DNA follows: TGTGCCAGCAGTATAAAAAGCCCCCGGCTAGCGGGGTTCTACGAGCAGTACTTC. Its protein product is CASSIKSPRLAGFYEQYF.

The chain joins TRBV2 to TRBJ2-1; no firm D call. The CDR3 covers 11 residues. V dropped 6 bases and J dropped 7 bases, with 7 bases sitting between them. CDR1 and CDR2 (germline): SNHLY, FYNNEI. The CDR3 reads CASSTVNEQFF. CDR3 in DNA: TGTGCCAGCAGCACGGTGAATGAGCAGTTCTTC.

This chain uses TRBV10-3 with TRBJ2-2, with a possible D match to TRBD2 (5 bases). Trimming shortened V by 6 bases and J by 0 bases, and 11 bases separated the two germline ends. The germline V gene encodes CDR1 ENHRY and CDR2 SYGVKD. The CDR3 runs to 15 residues. The CDR3 DNA sequence: TGTGCCATCAGCCCCAGCGGAACGAACACCGGGGAGCTGTTTTTT. Translating it yields CAISPSGTNTGELFF.

The chain links TRBV5-4 to TRBJ1-6, with 9 bases lining up with TRBD1. CDR1 SGHNT and CDR2 YYREEE come from the germline V gene (reference sequence). The V segment lost 3 bases and the J segment 8 bases; nucleotides outside the gene matches: 6. The length of the CDR3 is 15 residues. The CDR3 spells CASSSSDRGDSPLHF. CDR3 nucleotide sequence: TGTGCCAGCAGCTCTTCGGACAGGGGAGATTCACCCCTCCACTTT.

The chain combines TRBV7-3 with TRBJ2-7; D ambiguous. The CDR3 sequence is 13 residues long. Germline CDR1 and CDR2: SGHTA and FQGTGA. With 2 bases removed from V and 2 bases from J, the gap between germline ends came to 7 bases. CDR3 region: CASSLSITYEQYF. For the CDR3, the DNA is TGTGCCAGCAGCTTATCTATCACCTACGAGCAGTACTTC.

The chain links TRBV4-2 to TRBJ1-5; D not resolved. The germline CDR1 and CDR2 sequences are LGHNA and YNFKEQ. The CDR3 contains 11 residues. The ends were cut back, 2 bases at V and 9 bases at J, with 5 bases in the middle. The CDR3 spells CASSQPGPQHF. CDR3 sequence (DNA): TGTGCCAGCAGCCAACCTGGGCCCCAGCATTTT.

The chain's CDR3 is CAWSEGQGAWNEQYF. CDR3 bases: TGTGCCTGGAGCGAGGGACAGGGGGCTTGGAACGAGCAGTACTTC. The rearrangement links TRBV30 to TRBJ2-7; 12 nucleotides align to TRBD1. The CDR3 length is 15 residues. Germline-derived CDR1 and CDR2 are GTSNPN and SVGIG (reference sequence). Trimming cost V 3 bases and J 5 bases; bases outside gene matches: 8. Drawing the rest from reference TRBV30 and TRBJ2-7, the complete variable domain is SQTIHQWPATLVQPVGSPLSLECTVEGTSNPNLYWYRQAAGRGLQLLFYSVGIGQISSEVPQNLSASRPQDRQFILSSKKLLLSDSGFYLCAWSEGQGAWNEQYFGPGTRLTVT.

The chain joins TRBV7-9 to TRBJ2-3, with 9 bases lining up with TRBD1. Trimming took 3 bases from V and 4 from J; bases not matched to a gene: 8. Per germline, CDR1 SEHNR and CDR2 FQNEAQ (reference sequence). The CDR3 is 16 residues long. CDR3 DNA sequence: TGTGCCAGCAGCTTGGTTGGGACAGGGTTATCAGATACGCAGTATTTT. Protein product: CASSLVGTGLSDTQYF.

The V call is TRBV7-3, the J call TRBJ1-3, with D unclear. The CDR3 loop spans 15 amino acids. The V end lost 2 bases, the J end lost 0 bases, and 8 bases lay between the germline ends. The germline gives CDR1 SGHTA, CDR2 FQGTGA. The CDR3 here is CASSLDLSSGNTIYF. The CDR3 DNA reads TGTGCCAGCAGCTTAGACCTCAGCTCTGGAAACACCATATATTTT.

This rearrangement joins TRBV20-1 to TRBJ2-2; D gene uncertain. Trimming took 3 bases from V and 5 from J, leaving 10 bases between them. Germline V gene lookup returns CDR1 DFQATT and CDR2 SNEGSKA (reference sequence). CDR3 length: 13 amino acids. The CDR3 DNA follows: TGCAGTGCTAGTGAGCACAGAACCGGGGAGCTGTTTTTT. Its translation: CSASEHRTGELFF.

The chain carries TRBV7-3 and TRBJ2-3; 9 bases match TRBD2. With V trimmed by 5 bases and J by 5 bases, 5 bases remained unmatched. The V gene's germline CDR1 is SGHTA and CDR2 FQGTGA. This CDR3 has 14 residues. Here the CDR3 reads CASSLGLARDTQYF. The DNA of the CDR3 is TGTGCCAGCAGCCTCGGACTAGCGAGAGATACGCAGTATTTT.

CDR3 amino acids: CASRWVSSYNEQFF. DNA of the CDR3: TGTGCCAGCAGGTGGGTTAGTTCCTACAATGAGCAGTTCTTC. The chain joins TRBV7-2 to TRBJ2-1, with D unresolved. The germline V gene encodes CDR1 SGHTA and CDR2 FQGNSA. Trimming removed 6 bases from V and 1 base from J, with 10 bases in between. CDR3 length: 14 residues.

The chain carries TRBV18 and TRBJ2-2; D is unclear. The germline CDR1 and CDR2 sequences are KGHSH and LQKENI. CDR3 length: 14 amino acids. Trimming stripped 2 bases from V and 4 bases from J, with 8 bases between. The CDR3 loop reads CASSPLITTGELFF. CDR3 nucleotide sequence: TGTGCCAGCTCACCATTAATAACCACCGGGGAGCTGTTTTTT.

The chain has TRBV4-3 and TRBJ1-2; possible D gene TRBD1, 5 bases. This CDR3 region has 15 residues. Trimming left V 1 base short and J 7 bases short, with 16 bases between. Germline CDR1 and CDR2: LGHNA and YSLEER. The CDR3 DNA is TGCGCCAGCAGCCAAGTAATGGGGCAAAGAGGTGGCTACACCTTC. It codes for CASSQVMGQRGGYTF.

The chain employs TRBV4-3 and TRBJ1-1; D is undetermined. V dropped 4 bases and J dropped 3 bases, with 12 bases sitting between them. This CDR3 region has 14 residues. Per germline, CDR1 LGHNA and CDR2 YSLEER. The CDR3 region has the DNA TGCGCCAGCAGCCGCGACCCTCGGGACACTGAAGCTTTCTTT. It yields the protein CASSRDPRDTEAFF.

V and J are TRBV9 and TRBJ1-1, with D uncertain. CDR3 length: 16 amino acids. The V end lost 1 base, the J end lost 4 bases, and 17 bases lay between the germline ends. Germline assignment: CDR1 SGDLS and CDR2 YYNGEE. This chain's CDR3 is CASSVSDFEGGTEAFF. The CDR3 DNA reads TGTGCCAGCAGCGTAAGCGACTTCGAGGGAGGCACTGAAGCTTTCTTT.

The chain is built from TRBV7-9 and TRBJ2-5, with a weak D call TRBD1 (6 bases). Germline CDR1 is SEHNR and CDR2 is FQNEAQ (reference sequence). The ends were cut back, 5 bases at V and 4 bases at J, with 17 bases in the middle. This CDR3 spans 15 amino acids. CDR3 in DNA: TGTGCCAGCAGCGCCCTGGACAGCGAACTAGAGACCCAGTACTTC. Protein product: CASSALDSELETQYF.

V usage is TRBV7-9 and J usage is TRBJ2-7; TRBD1 might be the D (6 bases). V was clipped by 1 base and J by 6 bases, with 13 bases between them. The CDR3 consists of 14 residues. Per the germline V gene, CDR1 is SEHNR and CDR2 is FQNEAQ (reference sequence). CDR3 in amino acids: CASSLVRGLGEQYF. CDR3 bases: TGTGCCAGCAGCTTAGTCAGGGGCCTTGGCGAGCAGTACTTC.